The next 24 T cell receptor beta chains were all read from a single sample in a study of blood T cell repertoires in COVID-19. This table comes from immunoSEQ multiplex PCR, and its TCRdb copy is limited to in-frame clones, with some not included. The data contain 220,000 or so clones, around 82% of them singletons. The sample consisted of peripheral blood. The receptors stem from a woman of 80 years or more with acute or convalescent COVID-19.

This chain joins TRBV11-2 and TRBJ2-2, with D tentatively TRBD2 (5 bases). Germline CDR1 SGHAT, CDR2 FQNNGV. The CDR3 is 13 amino acids. The V end was cut by 2 bases, the J end by 4 bases, with 5 bases between. CDR3 sequence: CASSLLATGELFF. CDR3 sequence (DNA): TGTGCCAGCAGCTTACTAGCCACCGGGGAGCTGTTTTTT.

The rearrangement links TRBV19 to TRBJ1-5; 7 positions match TRBD1. This CDR3 is 15 amino acids long. J was trimmed by 2 bases and V by 5 bases; bases with no gene match: 6. Germline-derived CDR1 and CDR2 are LNHDA and SQIVND (reference sequence). CDR3 sequence reads: CASSEHRGGNQPQHF. CDR3 DNA: TGTGCCAGTAGTGAACACAGGGGTGGCAATCAGCCCCAGCATTTT.

V is TRBV6-5 and J is TRBJ2-1; 8 positions match TRBD2. V shed 6 bases and J 3 bases; nucleotides not matched to a gene: 7. The CDR3 spans 15 residues. CDR1 is MNHEY and CDR2 is SVGAGI in the germline V gene. DNA for the CDR3: TGTGCCAGCAGCCCGGGACTAGGGATCTACAATGAGCAGTTCTTC. This encodes CASSPGLGIYNEQFF.

The V gene is TRBV6-4, the J gene TRBJ1-5; perhaps TRBD1 as D (6 bases). The germline V and J ends were trimmed by 0 bases and 6 bases, with 9 bases remaining between them. The CDR3 is 14 amino acids. Per germline, CDR1 MRHNA and CDR2 SNTAGT. This CDR3 is CASSDSPGVQPQHF. As DNA, the CDR3 is TGTGCCAGCAGTGACTCGCCAGGGGTTCAGCCCCAGCATTTT.

This chain joins TRBV5-8 and TRBJ2-3; 11 nucleotides match TRBD2. There are 16 residues in the CDR3. The V and J ends lost 0 bases and 2 bases, in that order; junction bases with no gene match: 2. The V gene's germline CDR1 is SGHTS and CDR2 YDEGEE. CDR3 bases: TGTGCCAGCAGCTTGGGACTAGCGGGGCCCACAGATACGCAGTATTTT. Its protein is CASSLGLAGPTDTQYF.

The V gene is TRBV7-9, the J gene TRBJ2-1; D not certain. Looked up from germline, CDR1 is SEHNR and CDR2 is FQNEAQ (reference sequence). CDR3 size: 14 residues. V was clipped by 1 base and J by 0 bases, with 4 bases between them. CDR3 DNA sequence: TGTGCCAGCAGCTTAGGGAGCTCCTACAATGAGCAGTTCTTC. Encoded protein: CASSLGSSYNEQFF.

The CDR3 sequence: CASSLAGAVGTNYGYTF. The CDR3 nucleotides are TGCGCCAGCAGCTTGGCAGGGGCAGTTGGGACTAACTATGGCTACACCTTC. The chain joins TRBV5-1 to TRBJ1-2, with a tentative D call TRBD1 (6 bases). The germline gives CDR1 SGHRS, CDR2 YFSETQ. Trimming pared 0 bases from V and 0 bases from J, leaving 15 bases between. The CDR3 has 17 amino acids.

The chain recombines TRBV6-5 with TRBJ1-3; TRBD1 might be the D (5 bases). Trimming cost V 10 bases and J 1 base, with 17 bases left between them. This CDR3 comprises 15 residues. Germline CDR1 reads MNHEY; CDR2 reads SVGAGI. CDR3 sequence (DNA): TGTGCCACCTCATTTAGGGGATTATCTGGAAACACCATATATTTT. Its translation is CATSFRGLSGNTIYF.

The chain joins TRBV7-2 to TRBJ2-1, with 7 nucleotides matching TRBD2. CDR3 size: 14 residues. The germline CDR1 and CDR2 sequences are SGHTA and FQGNSA. V lost 5 bases and J lost 12; bases outside the gene matches: 13. The CDR3 DNA sequence: TGTGCCAGCAGCCTCCTCCGGGAGCGGGGTACGCAGTTCTTC. It codes for CASSLLRERGTQFF.

This chain links TRBV11-2 with TRBJ1-3, with D hard to call. Germline CDR1 reads SGHAT; CDR2 reads FQNNGV. V was trimmed by 3 bases and J by 0 bases, leaving 9 bases between them. This CDR3 has 15 amino acids. The CDR3 sequence is CASSFLQYSGNTIYF. The CDR3 bases are TGTGCCAGCAGCTTCCTCCAGTACTCTGGAAACACCATATATTTT.

The rearrangement uses TRBV30 and TRBJ1-5; perhaps TRBD1 as D (6 bases). Germline CDR1 is GTSNPN and CDR2 is SVGIG (reference sequence). Trimming left V 2 bases short and J 2 bases short, with 10 bases between. The CDR3 runs to 14 residues. The CDR3 DNA follows: TGTGCCTGGAGTACAGGGTCCGGCAATCAGCCCCAGCATTTT. Amino acids: CAWSTGSGNQPQHF.

The chain couples TRBV28 to TRBJ1-4; weak D call: TRBD1 (6 bases). CDR1 and CDR2 (germline): MDHEN, SYDVKM. This CDR3 comprises 14 residues. V was trimmed by 6 bases and J by 8 bases, leaving 16 bases between them. This CDR3 is CASSMTGVREKLFF. DNA for the CDR3: TGTGCCAGCAGCATGACAGGAGTTAGGGAAAAACTGTTTTTT.

This clone was observed once. This chain uses TRBV21-1 with TRBJ2-7; the table's D call, TRBD2, was not checked against the DNA. TRBV21-1 is classified as a pseudogene. This CDR3 is built from 12 residues. The CDR3 nucleotides read TGTGCCAGCAGCAAAGAGTCGGGCGAGCAGTACTTC. It yields the protein CASSKESGEQYF.

This clone was picked up one time. This chain links TRBV12-5 with TRBJ2-1; maybe TRBD1 (6 bases). Trimming took 1 base from V and 8 from J, leaving 9 bases between them. This CDR3 region has 13 residues. Germline lookup yields CDR1 LGHNT and CDR2 FRNRAP. CDR3 residues: CASGLAGAYEQFF. DNA for the CDR3: TGTGCTAGTGGTTTGGCAGGGGCATATGAGCAGTTCTTC.

In its sample, this clone was seen once. This chain joins TRBV28 and TRBJ2-7; 8 nucleotides align to TRBD1. Trimming removed 10 bases from V and 3 bases from J; junction bases left unmatched: 20. Germline CDR1 and CDR2: MDHEN and SYDVKM. The CDR3 has 17 amino acids. The CDR3 DNA is TGTGCCACCCTGACCTCCCTGGGACAGGCCAGACTCTACGAGCAGTACTTC. Encoded protein: CATLTSLGQARLYEQYF.

V is TRBV12-5 and J is TRBJ2-5; tentatively, D is TRBD1 (5 bases). The CDR3 is made up of 14 amino acids. CDR1 LGHNT and CDR2 FRNRAP come from the germline V gene. Trimming took 6 bases from V and 7 from J, leaving 18 bases between them. The CDR3 region has the DNA TGTGCTAGTGGCCGCGAAGGGGATCTGGGGACCCAGTACTTC. Translated: CASGREGDLGTQYF. Filled out from reference TRBV12-5 and TRBJ2-5, the complete variable domain reads DARVTQTPRHKVTEMGQEVTMRCQPILGHNTVFWYRQTMMQGLELLAYFRNRAPLDDSGMPKDRFSAEMPDATLATLKIQPSEPRDSAVYFCASGREGDLGTQYFGPGTRLLVL.

The chain joins TRBV5-6 to TRBJ2-3; 14 bases line up with TRBD2. J lost 1 base, V lost 4 bases, and 11 bases had no gene match. The CDR3 contains 19 residues. CDR1 is SGHDT and CDR2 is YYEEEE in the germline V gene. Written as DNA, the CDR3 is TGTGCCAGCAGCGGACTAGCGGGGGGACCCAGTACGCGCACAGATACGCAGTATTTT. This codes for CASSGLAGGPSTRTDTQYF.

The chain couples TRBV7-2 to TRBJ1-6, with TRBD1 matching over 7 bases. The CDR3 runs to 15 residues. CDR1 and CDR2 (germline): SGHTA, FQGNSA. V lost 3 bases to trimming and J lost 8 bases; unmatched junction nucleotides: 7. The CDR3 DNA reads as TGTGCCAGCAGCTTTAACAGGGGTCCTGATTCACCCCTCCACTTT. Its translation: CASSFNRGPDSPLHF.

The chain uses TRBV20-1 and TRBJ2-3; maybe TRBD1 (6 bases). The CDR3 contains 11 residues. V shed 5 bases and J shed 10 bases, with 13 bases lying between them. Germline assignment: CDR1 DFQATT and CDR2 SNEGSKA (reference sequence). In DNA form, the CDR3 reads TGCAGTGCTGAACAGGGTTCTTCGCAGTATTTT. It is translated as CSAEQGSSQYF.

This clone was counted between two and nine times. The V and J genes are TRBV6-6 and TRBJ2-1; 7 nucleotides line up with TRBD2. This CDR3 is 15 amino acids long. The germline V gene encodes CDR1 MNHNY and CDR2 SVGAGI (reference sequence). The V segment lost 4 bases and the J segment 0 bases; nucleotides outside the gene matches: 3. CDR3 region: CASSSGGNSYNEQFF. CDR3 nucleotide sequence: TGTGCCAGCAGTTCCGGGGGGAACTCCTACAATGAGCAGTTCTTC.

The chain has TRBV5-6 and TRBJ1-3; D might be TRBD1 (5 bases). Germline lookup yields CDR1 SGHDT and CDR2 YYEEEE. Between the trimmed V and J ends, which lost 3 bases and 2 bases, there was a span of 9 bases. The CDR3 has 14 amino acids. The CDR3 is CASSWGRTGNTIYF. DNA of the CDR3: TGTGCCAGCAGCTGGGGCCGTACTGGAAACACCATATATTTT.

This chain joins TRBV27 and TRBJ1-4, with 7 bases that match TRBD1. Germline CDR1 and CDR2: MNHEY and SMNVEV (reference sequence). This CDR3 is built from 13 residues. The V and J ends lost 3 bases and 5 bases, in that order; junction bases with no gene match: 0. CDR3 nucleotide sequence: TGTGCCAGCAGTTTCAGGGGGAATGAAAAACTGTTTTTT. It codes for CASSFRGNEKLFF.

This CDR3 reads CASSSLDRLTYQETQYF. CDR3 nucleotides: TGTGCCAGCAGTTCCCTAGACAGGTTAACGTACCAAGAGACCCAGTACTTC. The chain links TRBV28 to TRBJ2-5; maybe TRBD1 (6 bases). This CDR3 is 17 amino acids long. V was shortened by 4 bases and J by 0 bases, with 18 bases between the two germline ends. The V gene's germline CDR1 is MDHEN and CDR2 SYDVKM.

This clone was seen many times. Additional DNA sequences in this sample encode the identical CDR3. The CDR3 DNA reads TGTGCCAGTTTCAGGGGTTTGAACACTGAAGCTTTCTTT. Protein sequence: CASFRGLNTEAFF. The chain combines TRBV7-2 with TRBJ1-1; possibly TRBD1 for D (6 bases). The CDR3 is 13 residues long. Per the germline V gene, CDR1 is SGHTA and CDR2 is FQGNSA. The ends were cut back, 9 bases at V and 0 bases at J, with 11 bases in the middle.